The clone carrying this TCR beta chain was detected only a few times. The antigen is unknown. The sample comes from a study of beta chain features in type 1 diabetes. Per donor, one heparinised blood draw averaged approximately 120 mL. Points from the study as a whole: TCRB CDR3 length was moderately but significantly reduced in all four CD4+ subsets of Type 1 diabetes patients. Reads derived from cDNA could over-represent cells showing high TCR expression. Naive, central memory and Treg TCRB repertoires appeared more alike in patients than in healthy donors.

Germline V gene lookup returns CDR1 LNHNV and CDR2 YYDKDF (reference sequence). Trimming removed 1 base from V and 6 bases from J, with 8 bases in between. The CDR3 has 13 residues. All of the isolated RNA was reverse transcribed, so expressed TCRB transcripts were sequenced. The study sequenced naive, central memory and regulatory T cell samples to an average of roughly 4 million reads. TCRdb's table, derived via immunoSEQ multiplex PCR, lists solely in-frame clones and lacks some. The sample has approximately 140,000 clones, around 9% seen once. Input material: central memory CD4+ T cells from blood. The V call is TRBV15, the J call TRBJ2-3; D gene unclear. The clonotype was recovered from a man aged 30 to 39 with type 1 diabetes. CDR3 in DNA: TGTGCCACCAGCAGAGCAGTATCGGATACGCAGTATTTT. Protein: CATSRAVSDTQYF. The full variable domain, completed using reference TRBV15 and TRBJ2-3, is DAMVIQNPRYQVTQFGKPVTLSCSQTLNHNVMYWYQQKSSQAPKLLFHYYDKDFNNEADTPDNFQSRRPNTSFCFLDIRSPGLGDTAMYLCATSRAVSDTQYFGPGTRLTVL.